This T cell receptor beta chain came from a study of shared T cell receptors in the human thymus. Clones were sequenced by immunoSEQ multiplex PCR, and TCRdb holds only the in-frame ones, with some missing. The data show about 730,000 clones, around 85% seen once. The germline V gene has CDR1 SGHNT and CDR2 YYREEE (reference sequence). V was clipped by 0 bases and J by 4 bases; unmatched bases: 3. CDR3 size: 17 residues. These data were also reused for a study on human thymus T cells.

This TCR came from a girl in the first two years of life with a congenital heart defect. Sequenced: thymocytes. The V and J genes are TRBV5-4 and TRBJ2-6; 11 nucleotides align to TRBD1. Here the CDR3 reads CASSLGDRGIGANVLTF. CDR3 nucleotides: TGTGCCAGCAGCTTGGGGGACAGGGGGATCGGGGCCAACGTCCTGACTTTC.